This T cell receptor beta chain came from a study of CD8 T cells in ankylosing spondylitis. Points from the study as a whole: CD8+ disease-linked clones were present at relatively low frequencies in blood. What seemed typical of ankylosing spondylitis blood was a TCR beta motif built from fewer than ten highly homologous variants.

This clonotype was counted only a few times. Antigen unknown. TCRdb redid the calling of the 5' RACE reads with MiXCR, one entry per CDR3 protein. This table has 450,000 to 550,000 distinct CDR3 sequences, less than 6% appearing once. This sequence was found in a male donor with ankylosing spondylitis. The source material was blood, either unsorted or a sorted T cell fraction (not recorded which).

The CDR3 sequence is CATSRDLGSGPTQYF. The CDR3 region has the DNA TGTGCCACCAGCAGAGATTTGGGGAGCGGTCCAACCCAGTACTTC. The rearrangement uses TRBV15 and TRBJ2-5; a possible D gene is TRBD2 (5 bases). V lost 0 bases and J 8 bases, leaving 16 bases between the germline ends. Germline V CDR1 and CDR2: LNHNV, YYDKDF (reference sequence). The CDR3 consists of 15 residues. Drawing the rest from reference TRBV15 and TRBJ2-5, the complete variable domain is DAMVIQNPRYQVTQFGKPVTLSCSQTLNHNVMYWYQQKSSQAPKLLFHYYDKDFNNEADTPDNFQSRRPNTSFCFLDIRSPGLGDTAMYLCATSRDLGSGPTQYFGPGTRLLVL.